The sequence of this TCR beta chain was determined in a study of cytomegalovirus exposure and HLA in healthy donors. The wider study: An analysis done earlier identified about 100 million unique TCR beta sequences from about 179 million T cells.

Germline loops: CDR1 SGHVS, CDR2 FNYEAQ. The CDR3 consists of 14 residues. The V end was cut by 1 base, the J end by 5 bases, with 10 bases between. A word on this clone: What it binds is not known.

Study findings and constraints: Some TCR beta chains (roughly 150 of them) were listed as cytomegalovirus-associated. From TCR beta sequences, most subjects' HLA-A and HLA-B alleles were reportedly predicted accurately.

This PCR relied on a set of 60 Vbeta primers and 13 Jbeta primers. The method was immunoSEQ multiplex PCR; TCRdb's version includes in-frame clones alone and lacks a portion of them. The table for this sample gives roughly 100,000 clones. The clonotype was recovered from a man aged 50 to 59 in good health and CMV-seropositive. The V call is TRBV7-6, the J call TRBJ2-3; D is perhaps TRBD1 (5 bases). Sequenced: PBMCs. The CDR3 spells CASSLDAGKDTQYF. For the CDR3, the DNA is TGTGCCAGCAGCTTAGATGCAGGGAAAGATACGCAGTATTTT.